The rows below give T cell receptor beta chains drawn from one sample of a study of cytomegalovirus exposure and HLA in healthy donors. Sequencing used immunoSEQ multiplex PCR; TCRdb keeps in-frame clones, though not all of them. The data show under 200,000 clones, 68% seen once. The sample consisted of PBMCs. The receptor source for this set is a woman aged 40 to 50 in good health and CMV-seropositive. The CDR3 runs from the conserved cysteine through the conserved F or W. The D gene is left open where the match is weak. Clone size, where shown, is once, few, many, or a class for clones that have expanded.

len: 12
abundance: few
d_gene: NA
v_gene: TRBV29-1
j_gene: TRBJ1-4
CDR3nt: TGCAGCGTGGTACAGGGTAATGAAAAACTGTTTTTT
CDR3aa: CSVVQGNEKLFF

len: 15
abundance: NA
d_gene: NA
v_gene: TRBV6-1
j_gene: TRBJ1-4
CDR3nt: TGTGCCAGCAGTGGGGGGGGCAGGCCTAATGAAAAACTGTTTTTT
CDR3aa: CASSGGGRPNEKLFF

len: 15
abundance: NA
d_gene: TRBD1
v_gene: TRBV19
j_gene: TRBJ1-5
CDR3nt: TGTGCCAGTAGGGGACAGGGGGCTAGCAATCAGCCCCAGCATTTT
CDR3aa: CASRGQGASNQPQHF

len: 16
abundance: NA
d_gene: TRBD1
v_gene: TRBV4-1
j_gene: TRBJ1-2
CDR3nt: TGCGCCAGCAGCCCCGTACTGGACAGGGTACAGTATGGCTACCCCTTC
CDR3aa: CASSPVLDRVQYGYPF

len: 15
abundance: NA
d_gene: TRBD1
v_gene: TRBV4-3
j_gene: TRBJ1-2
CDR3nt: TGCGCCAGCAGCCAAGATTTGCAGGGGGGCTATGGCTACACCTTC
CDR3aa: CASSQDLQGGYGYTF

len: 14
abundance: NA
d_gene: TRBD1
v_gene: TRBV27
j_gene: TRBJ1-1
CDR3nt: TGTGCCAGCAGTGCCGACAGGGATAACACTGAAGCTTTCTTT
CDR3aa: CASSADRDNTEAFF

len: 16
abundance: NA
d_gene: TRBD2
v_gene: TRBV5-6
j_gene: TRBJ2-7
CDR3nt: TGTGCCAGCACCCAAGGGGGACTAGCGGGAGGCTACGAGCAGTACTTC
CDR3aa: CASTQGGLAGGYEQYF

len: 16
abundance: NA
d_gene: NA
v_gene: TRBV5-6
j_gene: TRBJ1-1
CDR3nt: TGTGCCAGCAATCCTCCCTCGGGGAGGTTGAACACTGAAGCTTTCTTT
CDR3aa: CASNPPSGRLNTEAFF

len: 16
abundance: NA
d_gene: NA
v_gene: TRBV19
j_gene: TRBJ1-5
CDR3nt: TGTGCCAGTAGTCCTGTCGGGAGGGATGGCAATCAGCCCCAGCATTTT
CDR3aa: CASSPVGRDGNQPQHF

len: 14
abundance: NA
d_gene: NA
v_gene: TRBV7-2
j_gene: TRBJ1-2
CDR3nt: TGTGCCAGCAGCTTCGAACAGATTAACTATGGCTACACCTTC
CDR3aa: CASSFEQINYGYTF

len: 14
abundance: NA
d_gene: NA
v_gene: TRBV13
j_gene: TRBJ2-5
CDR3nt: TGTGCCAGCAGAGGGGGGAGGGGTCAAGAGACCCAGTACTTC
CDR3aa: CASRGGRGQETQYF

len: 15
abundance: NA
d_gene: TRBD2
v_gene: TRBV7-2
j_gene: TRBJ2-3
CDR3nt: TGTGCCAGCAGCACGGGACTAGCTCGTTCGGATACGCAGTATTTT
CDR3aa: CASSTGLARSDTQYF

len: 15
abundance: NA
d_gene: TRBD1
v_gene: TRBV6-5
j_gene: TRBJ1-2
CDR3nt: TGTGCCAGCAGCTCCTCGTTCAGGGGGCGATGGGGCTACACCTTC
CDR3aa: CASSSSFRGRWGYTF

len: 14
abundance: once
d_gene: NA
v_gene: TRBV5-1
j_gene: TRBJ1-1
CDR3nt: TGCGCCAGCAGCTCCATTACAGGGAACACTGAAGCTTTCTTT
CDR3aa: CASSSITGNTEAFF

len: 16
abundance: few
d_gene: NA
v_gene: TRBV18
j_gene: TRBJ2-2
CDR3nt: TGTGCCAGCTCAACACTCGGGACAACGAACACCGGGGAGCTGTTTTTT
CDR3aa: CASSTLGTTNTGELFF

len: 14
abundance: NA
d_gene: TRBD1
v_gene: TRBV15
j_gene: TRBJ2-5
CDR3nt: TGTGCCACCAGCAGAGACAGGGGGCAAGAGACCCAGTACTTC
CDR3aa: CATSRDRGQETQYF

len: 18
abundance: NA
d_gene: TRBD2
v_gene: TRBV4-3
j_gene: TRBJ2-2
CDR3nt: TGCGCCAGCAGCCAAGAAGGGCTAGCGGGGGGTAACACCGGGGAGCTGTTTTTT
CDR3aa: CASSQEGLAGGNTGELFF

len: 16
abundance: once
d_gene: TRBD2
v_gene: TRBV5-1
j_gene: TRBJ2-5
CDR3nt: TGCGCCAGCAGCTTGGGGTCTAGCGGGAGGGCAGAGACCCAGTACTTC
CDR3aa: CASSLGSSGRAETQYF

len: 14
abundance: NA
d_gene: NA
v_gene: TRBV7-9
j_gene: TRBJ2-5
CDR3nt: TGTGCCAGCAGCTTAGCGAGGGCAGAAGAGACCCAGTACTTC
CDR3aa: CASSLARAEETQYF

len: 12
abundance: NA
d_gene: NA
v_gene: TRBV28
j_gene: TRBJ2-7
CDR3nt: TGTGCCAGCAGTTTATCCCTCTACGAGCAGTACTTC
CDR3aa: CASSLSLYEQYF

len: 14
abundance: NA
d_gene: NA
v_gene: TRBV7-9
j_gene: TRBJ2-3
CDR3nt: TGTTCCAGCAGCTTAGCGTCCAGGGGAGATACGCAGTATTTT
CDR3aa: CSSSLASRGDTQYF

len: 13
abundance: NA
d_gene: NA
v_gene: TRBV4-2
j_gene: TRBJ1-1
CDR3nt: TGTGCCAGCAGCCAAACGGAGGGGAGTGAAGCTTTCTTT
CDR3aa: CASSQTEGSEAFF

len: 14
abundance: few
d_gene: TRBD2
v_gene: TRBV19
j_gene: TRBJ2-3
CDR3nt: TGTGCCAGTGGGCTAGCGGGAGGAAGACAAGCGCAGTATTTT
CDR3aa: CASGLAGGRQAQYF

len: 17
abundance: NA
d_gene: NA
v_gene: TRBV9
j_gene: TRBJ2-3
CDR3nt: TGTGCCAGCAGCGAGCCCCTCTACGCTAGCGGCACAGATACGCAGTATTTT
CDR3aa: CASSEPLYASGTDTQYF

len: 19
abundance: NA
d_gene: TRBD2
v_gene: TRBV5-1
j_gene: TRBJ2-7
CDR3nt: TGCGCCAGCAGCACGGGGACTAGCGGGTATGCTGATAAACTGTACGAGCAGTACTTC
CDR3aa: CASSTGTSGYADKLYEQYF

len: 16
abundance: NA
d_gene: NA
v_gene: TRBV5-6
j_gene: TRBJ2-1
CDR3nt: TGTGCCAGCAGCTTGGCCCTAAGCGGTCCCTACAATGAGCAGTTCTTC
CDR3aa: CASSLALSGPYNEQFF

len: 16
abundance: few
d_gene: TRBD2
v_gene: TRBV5-1
j_gene: TRBJ2-7
CDR3nt: TGCGCCAGCAGCTTGCGTTTAGCGGGGGGCTCCTACGAGCAGTACTTC
CDR3aa: CASSLRLAGGSYEQYF

len: 15
abundance: few
d_gene: TRBD2
v_gene: TRBV7-9
j_gene: TRBJ2-7
CDR3nt: TGTGCCAGCAGCCCGACTAGCGGGGGCCGCTACGAGCAGTACTTC
CDR3aa: CASSPTSGGRYEQYF

len: 13
abundance: NA
d_gene: NA
v_gene: TRBV4-2
j_gene: TRBJ2-7
CDR3nt: TGTGCCAGCAGCCAAGGAGGTGCGCGGGAGCAGTACTTC
CDR3aa: CASSQGGAREQYF

len: 12
abundance: NA
d_gene: TRBD2
v_gene: TRBV29-1
j_gene: TRBJ2-7
CDR3nt: TGCAGCTGGACTAGCGGGAGTGGCGAGCAGTACTTC
CDR3aa: CSWTSGSGEQYF

len: 13
abundance: NA
d_gene: NA
v_gene: TRBV7-2
j_gene: TRBJ2-7
CDR3nt: TGTGCCAGCAGCTTGCGACAGAACTACGAGCAGTACTTC
CDR3aa: CASSLRQNYEQYF

len: 13
abundance: NA
d_gene: NA
v_gene: TRBV4-3
j_gene: TRBJ2-3
CDR3nt: TGCGCCAGCAGCCAATCTACGACAGATACGCAGTATTTT
CDR3aa: CASSQSTTDTQYF

len: 16
abundance: NA
d_gene: TRBD1
v_gene: TRBV19
j_gene: TRBJ2-2
CDR3nt: TGTGCCAGTAGTCCCGAGACAGGGTATCATGCCGGGGAGCTGTTTTTT
CDR3aa: CASSPETGYHAGELFF

len: 18
abundance: once
d_gene: TRBD2
v_gene: TRBV7-2
j_gene: TRBJ2-5
CDR3nt: TGTGCCAGCAGCTTAGCCCTAGCGGGAGGGCCTTTTCGAGAGACCCAGTACTTC
CDR3aa: CASSLALAGGPFRETQYF

len: 16
abundance: NA
d_gene: NA
v_gene: TRBV10-3
j_gene: TRBJ2-7
CDR3nt: TGTGCCATCAGTGAGCGGTCGCGGGACTTCACCTACGAGCAGTACTTC
CDR3aa: CAISERSRDFTYEQYF

len: 14
abundance: NA
d_gene: NA
v_gene: TRBV6-5
j_gene: TRBJ2-5
CDR3nt: TGTGCCAGCAGTTACCCCAGGGCTGGGGAGACCCAGTACTTC
CDR3aa: CASSYPRAGETQYF

len: 11
abundance: NA
d_gene: NA
v_gene: TRBV7-2
j_gene: TRBJ1-1
CDR3nt: TGTGCCAGCAGCCCAGATACTGAAGCTTTCTTT
CDR3aa: CASSPDTEAFF

len: 14
abundance: NA
d_gene: NA
v_gene: TRBV19
j_gene: TRBJ1-4
CDR3nt: TGTGCCAGTAGTACCCGGACAGATAATGAAAAACTGTTTTTT
CDR3aa: CASSTRTDNEKLFF

len: 13
abundance: NA
d_gene: NA
v_gene: TRBV13
j_gene: TRBJ1-2
CDR3nt: TGTGCCAGCACCTTTCTCCGGAGCTATGGCTACACCTTC
CDR3aa: CASTFLRSYGYTF

len: 14
abundance: NA
d_gene: NA
v_gene: TRBV27
j_gene: TRBJ1-1
CDR3nt: TGTGCCAGCAGAACCCACAGGGAGGGCACTGAAGCTTTCTTT
CDR3aa: CASRTHREGTEAFF

len: 15
abundance: NA
d_gene: NA
v_gene: TRBV21-1
j_gene: TRBJ1-2
CDR3nt: TGTGCCAGAGCGGAGGGAGGGACGGGGAACTATGGCTACACCTTC
CDR3aa: CARAEGGTGNYGYTF

len: 16
abundance: NA
d_gene: TRBD2
v_gene: TRBV6-6
j_gene: TRBJ2-5
CDR3nt: TGTGCCAGCATTGCAACAGGACCGACTAGCGGAAGAGACCAGTACTTC
CDR3aa: CASIATGPTSGRDQYF

len: 14
abundance: NA
d_gene: TRBD1
v_gene: TRBV29-1
j_gene: TRBJ2-2
CDR3nt: TGCAGCGTTGATCGGACAGGGGTCACCGGGGAGCTGTTTTTT
CDR3aa: CSVDRTGVTGELFF

len: 15
abundance: NA
d_gene: TRBD1
v_gene: TRBV6-5
j_gene: TRBJ1-1
CDR3nt: TGTGCCAGCAGTTATAACAGGGGGCCGGACACTGAAGCTTTCTTT
CDR3aa: CASSYNRGPDTEAFF

len: 18
abundance: NA
d_gene: TRBD2
v_gene: TRBV28
j_gene: TRBJ2-3
CDR3nt: TGTGCCAGCAGTTTTCCTCGGGTAGCGGGATTGAGGGCGGATACGCAGTATTTT
CDR3aa: CASSFPRVAGLRADTQYF

len: 13
abundance: few
d_gene: TRBD1
v_gene: TRBV5-1
j_gene: TRBJ2-7
CDR3nt: TGCGCCAGCAGCCCGGGACAGGGGTTGGAGCAGTACTTC
CDR3aa: CASSPGQGLEQYF

len: 20
abundance: NA
d_gene: TRBD2
v_gene: TRBV27
j_gene: TRBJ2-7
CDR3nt: TGTGCCAGCAGTTTTATACCTTGGACTAGCGGGAGCTCGGTAGGCTACGAGCAGTACTTC
CDR3aa: CASSFIPWTSGSSVGYEQYF

len: 17
abundance: few
d_gene: TRBD1
v_gene: TRBV9
j_gene: TRBJ2-7
CDR3nt: TGTGCCAGCAGCGTAGTTGAGATAAGGGGGCGGTCCTACGAGCAGTACTTC
CDR3aa: CASSVVEIRGRSYEQYF

len: 15
abundance: few
d_gene: TRBD1
v_gene: TRBV5-1
j_gene: TRBJ1-1
CDR3nt: TGCGCCAGCAGCTCACAGGGGCCCCGGGACACTGAAGCTTTCTTT
CDR3aa: CASSSQGPRDTEAFF

len: 15
abundance: NA
d_gene: NA
v_gene: TRBV18
j_gene: TRBJ1-1
CDR3nt: TGTGCCAGCTCACCGCGGGTCTCAATGAACACTGAAGCTTTCTTT
CDR3aa: CASSPRVSMNTEAFF

len: 15
abundance: NA
d_gene: TRBD2
v_gene: TRBV4-3
j_gene: TRBJ2-3
CDR3nt: TGCGCCAGCAGTGGGTTAGCGGGAGGGACAGATACGCAGTATTTT
CDR3aa: CASSGLAGGTDTQYF

len: 15
abundance: NA
d_gene: TRBD1
v_gene: TRBV4-3
j_gene: TRBJ2-1
CDR3nt: TGCGCCAGCAGCCGGCCCGGGACAGCTTACAATGAGCAGTTCTTC
CDR3aa: CASSRPGTAYNEQFF

len: 13
abundance: NA
d_gene: NA
v_gene: TRBV19
j_gene: TRBJ2-5
CDR3nt: TGTGCCACTACCAAAGACAGCCAAGAGACCCAGTACTTC
CDR3aa: CATTKDSQETQYF

len: 15
abundance: NA
d_gene: NA
v_gene: TRBV6-6
j_gene: TRBJ1-2
CDR3nt: TGTGCCAGCAGGCCACAGGGAAACCTTAACTATGGCTACACCTTC
CDR3aa: CASRPQGNLNYGYTF